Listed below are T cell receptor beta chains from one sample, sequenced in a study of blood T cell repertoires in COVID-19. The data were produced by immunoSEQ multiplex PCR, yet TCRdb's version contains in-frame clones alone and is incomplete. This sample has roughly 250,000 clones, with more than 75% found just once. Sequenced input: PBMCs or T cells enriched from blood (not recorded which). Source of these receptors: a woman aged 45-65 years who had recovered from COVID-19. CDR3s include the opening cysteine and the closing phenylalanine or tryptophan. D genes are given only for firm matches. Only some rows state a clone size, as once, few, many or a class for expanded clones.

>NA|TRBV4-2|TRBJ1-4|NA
CASSQQEKLFF
TGTGCCAGCAGCCAACAAGAAAAACTGTTTTTT
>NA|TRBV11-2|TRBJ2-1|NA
CASSVRVYNEQFF
TGTGCCAGCAGTGTGAGGGTCTACAATGAGCAGTTCTTC
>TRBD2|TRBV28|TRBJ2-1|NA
CASNKLAGVRYNEQFF
TGTGCCAGCAACAAGCTAGCGGGAGTACGATACAATGAGCAGTTCTTC
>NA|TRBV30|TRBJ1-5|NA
CAWSVWTARNQPQHF
TGTGCCTGGAGTGTATGGACAGCCAGAAATCAGCCCCAGCATTTT
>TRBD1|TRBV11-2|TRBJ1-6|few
CASSQNRGSPLHF
TGTGCCAGCAGCCAGAACAGGGGTTCACCCCTCCACTTT
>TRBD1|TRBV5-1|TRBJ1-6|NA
CASSGGQNNSPLHF
TGCGCCAGCAGCGGGGGACAGAATAATTCACCCCTCCACTTT
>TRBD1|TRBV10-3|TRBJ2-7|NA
CAIRPGQPGKQYF
TGTGCCATCAGACCGGGACAGCCGGGAAAGCAGTACTTC
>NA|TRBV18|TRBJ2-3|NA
CASSPWDTRADTQYF
TGTGCCAGCTCACCTTGGGACACGAGAGCAGATACGCAGTATTTT
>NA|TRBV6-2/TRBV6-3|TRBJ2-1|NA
CASSYSRTGAGHEQFF
TGTGCCAGCAGTTACTCGAGAACGGGAGCGGGTCATGAGCAGTTCTTC
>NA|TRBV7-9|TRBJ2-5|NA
CASSLGQGTQETQYF
TGTGCCAGCAGCTTGGGCCAGGGAACCCAAGAGACCCAGTACTTC
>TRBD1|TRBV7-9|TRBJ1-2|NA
CASSHTGQGTGYTF
TGTGCCAGCAGCCATACGGGACAGGGGACTGGCTACACCTTC
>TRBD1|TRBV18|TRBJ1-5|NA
CASSPWDRGYNQPQHF
TGTGCCAGCTCACCTTGGGACAGGGGCTACAATCAGCCCCAGCATTTT
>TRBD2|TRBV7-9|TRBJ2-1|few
CASSFSGGGYNEQFF
TGTGCCAGCAGCTTTAGCGGGGGTGGCTACAATGAGCAGTTCTTC
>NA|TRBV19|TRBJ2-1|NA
CASSNWKRGSSYNEQFF
TGTGCCAGTAGTAACTGGAAGAGGGGGAGCTCCTACAATGAGCAGTTCTTC
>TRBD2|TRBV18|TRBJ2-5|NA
CASSPRLTGGPLETQYF
TGTGCCAGCTCACCGCGACTAACGGGGGGGCCTCTGGAGACCCAGTACTTC
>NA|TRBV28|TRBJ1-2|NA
CASSQGSDYGYTF
TGTGCCAGCAGTCAGGGATCGGACTATGGCTACACCTTC
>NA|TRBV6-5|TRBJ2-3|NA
CASTTGGSTDTQYF
TGTGCCAGCACCACCGGAGGCTCCACAGATACGCAGTATTTT
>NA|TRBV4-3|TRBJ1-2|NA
CASSQELPGGDYGYTF
TGCGCCAGCAGCCAAGAACTCCCGGGGGGGGACTATGGCTACACCTTC
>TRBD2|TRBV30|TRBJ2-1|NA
CAWETSGRDEQFF
TGTGCCTGGGAGACTAGCGGGAGGGATGAGCAGTTCTTC
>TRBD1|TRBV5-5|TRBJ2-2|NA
CASSPTGGANPGELFF
TGTGCCAGCAGCCCTACAGGGGGCGCTAATCCCGGGGAGCTGTTTTTT
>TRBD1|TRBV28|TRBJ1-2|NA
CASRSGGGGYTF
TGTGCCAGCAGGTCAGGGGGAGGTGGCTACACCTTC
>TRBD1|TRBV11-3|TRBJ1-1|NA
CARPTGAPWEAFF
TGTGCCAGGCCGACAGGGGCGCCCTGGGAAGCTTTCTTT
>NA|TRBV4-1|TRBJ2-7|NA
CASSPQRPPYEQYF
TGCGCCAGCAGTCCCCAGCGCCCCCCGTACGAGCAGTACTTC
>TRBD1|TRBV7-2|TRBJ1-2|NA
CASRTRDSGGYTF
TGTGCCAGCAGAACCCGGGACAGTGGAGGCTACACCTTC
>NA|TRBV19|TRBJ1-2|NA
CASSRTATNYGYTF
TGTGCCAGTAGTCGGACTGCGACTAATTATGGCTACACCTTC
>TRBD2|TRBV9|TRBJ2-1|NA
CASSVELAGNEQFF
TGTGCCAGCAGCGTAGAACTAGCGGGCAATGAGCAGTTCTTC
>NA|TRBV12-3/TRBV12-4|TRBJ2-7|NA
CASSSGIYEQYF
TGTGCCAGCAGTTCAGGGATCTACGAGCAGTACTTC
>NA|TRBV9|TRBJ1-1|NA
CASSELTGNTEAFF
TGTGCCAGCAGCGAACTGACAGGGAACACTGAAGCTTTCTTT
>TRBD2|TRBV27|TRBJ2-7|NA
CASSSRLAGAEQYF
TGTGCCAGCAGTTCCCGACTAGCGGGAGCCGAGCAGTACTTC
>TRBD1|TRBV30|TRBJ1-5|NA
CAWGRQGARNQPQHF
TGTGCCTGGGGTCGACAGGGGGCTCGAAATCAGCCCCAGCATTTT
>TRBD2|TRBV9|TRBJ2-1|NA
CASSARTSGTYNEQFF
TGTGCCAGCAGCGCACGGACTAGCGGGACCTACAATGAGCAGTTCTTC
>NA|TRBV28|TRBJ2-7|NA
CASSLISPNYEQYF
TGTGCCAGCAGTTTAATTTCCCCAAACTACGAGCAGTACTTC
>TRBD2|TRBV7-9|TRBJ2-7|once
CASSSAGGDYEQYF
TGTGCCAGCAGCTCAGCGGGAGGGGACTACGAGCAGTACTTC
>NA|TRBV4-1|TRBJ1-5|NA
CASSQGPPSNQPQHF
TGCGCCAGCAGCCAAGGGCCCCCTAGCAATCAGCCCCAGCATTTT
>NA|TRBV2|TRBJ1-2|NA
CASSRGTANYGYTF
TGTGCCAGCAGTAGGGGGACGGCTAACTATGGCTACACCTTC
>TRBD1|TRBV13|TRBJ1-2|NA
CASSAQGGDLYGYTF
TGTGCCAGCAGCGCGCAAGGGGGCGATCTCTATGGCTACACCTTC
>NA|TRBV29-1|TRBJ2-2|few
CSVVWGRPTGELFF
TGCAGCGTTGTTTGGGGCCGGCCCACCGGGGAGCTGTTTTTT
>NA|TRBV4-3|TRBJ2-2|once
CASSQGGDFYTGELFF
TGCGCCAGCAGCCAAGGAGGTGACTTTTACACCGGGGAGCTGTTTTTT
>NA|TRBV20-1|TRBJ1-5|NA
CSASGWADGNQPQHF
TGCAGTGCTAGTGGGTGGGCTGACGGCAATCAGCCCCAGCATTTT
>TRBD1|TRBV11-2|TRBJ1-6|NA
CASSKDRVGSPLHF
TGTGCCAGCAGCAAAGACAGGGTCGGATCACCCCTCCACTTT
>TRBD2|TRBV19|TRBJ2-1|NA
CASSNDRGLAGANNEQFF
TGTGCCAGTAGTAACGATCGAGGACTAGCGGGAGCCAACAATGAGCAGTTCTTC
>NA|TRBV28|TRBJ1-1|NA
CASTIQGENTEAFF
TGTGCCAGCACTATACAGGGAGAGAACACTGAAGCTTTCTTT
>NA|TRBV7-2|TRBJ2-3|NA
CASSLEGRGDTQYF
TGTGCCAGCAGCTTAGAGGGGCGAGGTGATACGCAGTATTTT
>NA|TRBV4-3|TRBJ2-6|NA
CASRLSGANVLTF
TGCGCCAGCCGGTTGTCTGGGGCCAACGTCCTGACTTTC
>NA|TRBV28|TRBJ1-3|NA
CASGGNTIYF
TGTGCCAGCGGCGGAAACACCATATATTTT
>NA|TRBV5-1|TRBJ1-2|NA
CASSLEGLSAFYGYTF
TGCGCCAGCAGCTTGGAAGGACTTTCAGCCTTCTATGGCTACACCTTC
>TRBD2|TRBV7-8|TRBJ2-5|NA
CASSLVAGGGKTQYF
TGTGCCAGCAGCTTAGTAGCGGGGGGGGGAAAGACCCAGTACTTC
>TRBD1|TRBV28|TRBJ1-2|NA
CASIVRGTGGYGYTF
TGTGCCAGCATTGTTAGGGGTACAGGGGGCTATGGCTACACCTTC
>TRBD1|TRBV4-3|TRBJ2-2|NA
CASSQPGTAGELFF
TGCGCCAGCAGCCAACCAGGGACAGCCGGGGAGCTGTTTTTT
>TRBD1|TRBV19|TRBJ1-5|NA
CASRGTGGYQPQHF
TGTGCCAGTAGGGGGACAGGGGGCTATCAGCCCCAGCATTTT
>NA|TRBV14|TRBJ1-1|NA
CASSSFGRTEAFF
TGTGCCAGCAGCAGTTTTGGGAGAACTGAAGCTTTCTTT
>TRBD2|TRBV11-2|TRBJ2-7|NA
CASSPGTSYEQYF
TGTGCCAGCAGCCCTGGGACTAGTTACGAGCAGTACTTC
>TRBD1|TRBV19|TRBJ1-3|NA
CASSKRTGRNSGNTIYF
TGTGCCAGTAGTAAAAGGACAGGGAGGAACTCTGGAAACACCATATATTTT